This T cell receptor beta chain emerged from a study of blood T cells in healthy people across ages. This clonotype was seen a handful of times. The CDR3 sequence is 13 residues long. Germline values: CDR1 SEHNR, CDR2 FQNEAQ (reference sequence). Between the trimmed V and J ends, which lost 6 bases and 3 bases, there was a span of 12 bases. It was with a sample-barcoded 5' primer and a J-beta primer mix that a second PCR of roughly 7 to 12 cycles was run. Individual samples furnished no less than 2.5 million CDR3-containing paired-end reads apiece. One entry per CDR3 protein, called by TCRdb with MiXCR from the 5' RACE reads. The table has 780,000 or so distinct CDR3 sequences, 45% to 70% seen once; the top ten hold around a quarter. Each donor had approximately 10 milliliters of peripheral blood drawn.

The receptor was isolated from a man between 40 and 49 years old in good health. Sequencing used blood. The chain couples TRBV7-9 to TRBJ2-7; the D is unclear. The CDR3 DNA follows: TGTGCCAGCAGGAGCCCGACGCACTACGAGCAGTACTTC. It codes for CASRSPTHYEQYF.